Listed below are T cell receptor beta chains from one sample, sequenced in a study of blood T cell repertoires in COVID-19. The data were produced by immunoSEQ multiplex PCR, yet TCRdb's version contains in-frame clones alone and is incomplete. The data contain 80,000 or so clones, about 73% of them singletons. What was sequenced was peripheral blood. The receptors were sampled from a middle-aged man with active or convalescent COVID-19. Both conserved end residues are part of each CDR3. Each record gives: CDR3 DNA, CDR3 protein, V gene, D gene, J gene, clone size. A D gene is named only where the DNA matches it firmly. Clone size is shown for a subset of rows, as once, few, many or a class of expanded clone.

DNA: TGTGCCAGCAGTTTCACAGGGGACTATGGCTACACCTTC
CDR3: CASSFTGDYGYTF
V: TRBV27
D: TRBD1
J: TRBJ1-2
size: .

DNA: TGTGCCAGCTCACCGGGAGTGAACACTGAAGCTTTCTTT
CDR3: CASSPGVNTEAFF
V: TRBV18
D: .
J: TRBJ1-1
size: .

DNA: TGTGCCAGCAGTGACAGAGGGCTCGGCTATGGCTACACCTTC
CDR3: CASSDRGLGYGYTF
V: TRBV6-1
D: .
J: TRBJ1-2
size: .

DNA: TGCGCCAGCAGCCAAGGCAGGGGGGACCAGCCCCAGCATTTT
CDR3: CASSQGRGDQPQHF
V: TRBV4-3
D: TRBD1
J: TRBJ1-5
size: .

DNA: TGTGCCAGCAGCACCAGGGGATTATGGGACGAGCAGTACTTC
CDR3: CASSTRGLWDEQYF
V: TRBV3-1/TRBV3-2
D: .
J: TRBJ2-7
size: once

DNA: TGTGCCAGCAGCCCCCGGACAGGGGGAACCTACGAGCAGTACTTC
CDR3: CASSPRTGGTYEQYF
V: TRBV7-9
D: TRBD1
J: TRBJ2-7
size: .

DNA: TGTGCCAGCAGCTTCGGGAAGGAGAACACTGAAGCTTTCTTT
CDR3: CASSFGKENTEAFF
V: TRBV7-9
D: .
J: TRBJ1-1
size: .

DNA: TGCGCCAGCCGCGGGACAGGTGTGGACGGGGAGCTGTTTTTT
CDR3: CASRGTGVDGELFF
V: TRBV10-1
D: TRBD1
J: TRBJ2-2
size: few

DNA: TGTGCCAGCAGCCAAGATCTGCGCTATGGCTACACCTTC
CDR3: CASSQDLRYGYTF
V: TRBV14
D: .
J: TRBJ1-2
size: .

DNA: TGCGCCAGCAGTGAGTCGAATAATGACGCAGGCCGGTCACCCCTCCACTTT
CDR3: CASSESNNDAGRSPLHF
V: TRBV10-1
D: .
J: TRBJ1-6
size: .

DNA: TGTGCCAGCTCACCTTTCCACGCCGGGACAGGGTTCACTGAAGCTTTCTTT
CDR3: CASSPFHAGTGFTEAFF
V: TRBV18
D: TRBD1
J: TRBJ1-1
size: .

DNA: TGTGCCAGCAGTGAATTCAGGGTGGATTCACCCCTCCACTTT
CDR3: CASSEFRVDSPLHF
V: TRBV2
D: .
J: TRBJ1-6
size: .

DNA: TGTGCCAGCAGCTTATATCAGGGAGGCACCGGGGAGCTGTTTTTT
CDR3: CASSLYQGGTGELFF
V: TRBV7-2
D: .
J: TRBJ2-2
size: few

DNA: TGTGCCAGCAGCCCAGGAGGGATTCAAGGCTATGGCTACACCTTC
CDR3: CASSPGGIQGYGYTF
V: TRBV7-8
D: .
J: TRBJ1-2
size: .

DNA: TGTGCCAGCTCACCGCGACAGGGACTAACTAATGAAAAACTGTTTTTT
CDR3: CASSPRQGLTNEKLFF
V: TRBV18
D: TRBD1
J: TRBJ1-4
size: .

DNA: TGTGCCAGCAGCCTATACGGGACTAGCGGGGGGACCACCACAGATACGCAGTATTTT
CDR3: CASSLYGTSGGTTTDTQYF
V: TRBV5-4
D: TRBD2
J: TRBJ2-3
size: .

DNA: TGTGCCAGCAGCAGAGAGACAGGGGGTACAAATGAGCAGTTCTTC
CDR3: CASSRETGGTNEQFF
V: TRBV7-3
D: TRBD1
J: TRBJ2-1
size: .

DNA: TGTGCCAGCAGGACAGACTATGGCTACACCTTC
CDR3: CASRTDYGYTF
V: TRBV6-5
D: .
J: TRBJ1-2
size: .

DNA: TGTGCCAGCAGGTCGACAGGGGGCGTCAATCAGCCCCAGCATTTT
CDR3: CASRSTGGVNQPQHF
V: TRBV2
D: TRBD1
J: TRBJ1-5
size: few

DNA: TGTGCCAGCAGCTTGGTAAGCGAGGCTGAAGCTTTCTTT
CDR3: CASSLVSEAEAFF
V: TRBV5-6
D: .
J: TRBJ1-1
size: .

DNA: TGTGCCAGCAGACCGCGGGGACAGTCAAGCTCTGGGGCCAACGTCCTGACTTTC
CDR3: CASRPRGQSSSGANVLTF
V: TRBV7-9
D: .
J: TRBJ2-6
size: .

DNA: TGTGCCAGCAGCGACCCAGCGGGGTATAATTCACCCCTCCACTTT
CDR3: CASSDPAGYNSPLHF
V: TRBV3-1/TRBV3-2
D: .
J: TRBJ1-6
size: .

DNA: TGTGCCAGCAGCCCAGGACAGGGAGGGACTGAAGCTTTCTTT
CDR3: CASSPGQGGTEAFF
V: TRBV7-8
D: TRBD1
J: TRBJ1-1
size: many

DNA: TGCGCCAGCAGCCAAGGTTGGGGGCTTGCGTCCTACGAGCAGTACTTC
CDR3: CASSQGWGLASYEQYF
V: TRBV4-3
D: .
J: TRBJ2-7
size: few

DNA: TGTGCCAGCTCACCGCAGGGAGGCGGGGAGCTGTTTTTT
CDR3: CASSPQGGGELFF
V: TRBV18
D: .
J: TRBJ2-2
size: .

DNA: TGCGCCAGCAGCTTGGCCGCGGGGTATCGCACCGGGGAGCTGTTTTTT
CDR3: CASSLAAGYRTGELFF
V: TRBV5-1
D: .
J: TRBJ2-2
size: .

DNA: TGTGCCAGCAGCCAAGATCGTAGCGGGGGGAGGTACGAGCAGTACTTC
CDR3: CASSQDRSGGRYEQYF
V: TRBV4-2
D: TRBD2
J: TRBJ2-7
size: .

DNA: TGCGCCAGCAGGTCCGGGCGCATGACTACTGGGACAGGCAATCTAAACTATGGCTACACCTTC
CDR3: CASRSGRMTTGTGNLNYGYTF
V: TRBV5-1
D: TRBD1
J: TRBJ1-2
size: .

DNA: TGCGCCAGCAGCTTGGACGGACAGGGGGTGGGCGGGGAGCTGTTTTTT
CDR3: CASSLDGQGVGGELFF
V: TRBV5-1
D: TRBD1
J: TRBJ2-2
size: many

DNA: TGTGCCAGCAGCCTCGGACTAGCGGGGGGCTACGAGCAGTACTTC
CDR3: CASSLGLAGGYEQYF
V: TRBV7-9
D: TRBD2
J: TRBJ2-7
size: .

DNA: TGTGCCAGCAGTTACGAAGGGGCGAACACTGAAGCTTTCTTT
CDR3: CASSYEGANTEAFF
V: TRBV6-5
D: .
J: TRBJ1-1
size: .

DNA: TGTGCCAGCATGGGCGGGAAGGATGGCTACACCTTC
CDR3: CASMGGKDGYTF
V: TRBV4-2
D: .
J: TRBJ1-2
size: .

DNA: TGTGCCAGCAGTTACTCAGGGGGCCATCAGCCCCAGCATTTT
CDR3: CASSYSGGHQPQHF
V: TRBV6-5
D: TRBD1
J: TRBJ1-5
size: .

DNA: TGTGCCAGCAGTGAACAGGGTGACACTGAAGCTTTCTTT
CDR3: CASSEQGDTEAFF
V: TRBV6-4
D: .
J: TRBJ1-1
size: .

DNA: TGTGCCAGCAGCCCCACCTCCGGGACTACAACCCAGTACTTC
CDR3: CASSPTSGTTTQYF
V: TRBV7-2
D: TRBD2
J: TRBJ2-5
size: .

DNA: TGTGCCAGCAGACAGGGGGCGGAGACCCAGTACTTC
CDR3: CASRQGAETQYF
V: TRBV11-1
D: TRBD1
J: TRBJ2-5
size: once

DNA: TGTGCCAGCAGCTTAACAGGGTATCGCACAGATACGCAGTATTTT
CDR3: CASSLTGYRTDTQYF
V: TRBV11-3
D: .
J: TRBJ2-3
size: once

DNA: TGTGCCAGCAGCTTAACCGGAGGAAACGAGCAGTACTTC
CDR3: CASSLTGGNEQYF
V: TRBV7-3
D: .
J: TRBJ2-7
size: .

DNA: TGTGCCAGCAGCCAAGAGGGGCGCAGGGGGCGGGGTGGCTACACCTTC
CDR3: CASSQEGRRGRGGYTF
V: TRBV4-2
D: TRBD1
J: TRBJ1-2
size: .

DNA: TGTGCCAGCAGTTCACCAGGGGGCTATAGCAATCAGCCCCAGCATTTT
CDR3: CASSSPGGYSNQPQHF
V: TRBV28
D: TRBD1
J: TRBJ1-5
size: few

DNA: TGTGCCAGCAGTTACTCTAGTGCCTTCTCCTACGAGCAGTACTTC
CDR3: CASSYSSAFSYEQYF
V: TRBV6-5
D: .
J: TRBJ2-7
size: many

DNA: TGTGCCAGCAGCTCCATAGACAGGGCTCGAGGTTATGGCTACACCTTC
CDR3: CASSSIDRARGYGYTF
V: TRBV6-2/TRBV6-3
D: TRBD1
J: TRBJ1-2
size: few

DNA: TGTGCCAGCAGCGCCTACAGGGGGCCTGGGGCCAACGTCCTGACTTTC
CDR3: CASSAYRGPGANVLTF
V: TRBV7-3
D: TRBD1
J: TRBJ2-6
size: .

DNA: TGTGCCAGCAGCCCCCCAGGCCAGGGAACTAACTATGGCTACACCTTC
CDR3: CASSPPGQGTNYGYTF
V: TRBV9
D: .
J: TRBJ1-2
size: .

DNA: TGTGCCAGCAGTTTAGCCCTCCCCGTGAACACTGAAGCTTTCTTT
CDR3: CASSLALPVNTEAFF
V: TRBV6-5
D: .
J: TRBJ1-1
size: .

DNA: TGTGCCAGCCACGTGGGGGGAAGGGCCACAGATACGCAGTATTTT
CDR3: CASHVGGRATDTQYF
V: TRBV19
D: .
J: TRBJ2-3
size: few

DNA: TGTGCCAGCAGTCGGTTAGGGGGAGAGCAGTACTTC
CDR3: CASSRLGGEQYF
V: TRBV6-5
D: .
J: TRBJ2-7
size: .

DNA: TGCAGCGTTGAGACAGGGTCGATTACTGAAGCTTTCTTT
CDR3: CSVETGSITEAFF
V: TRBV29-1
D: TRBD1
J: TRBJ1-1
size: few

DNA: TGTGCCAGCAGTGAAGGAGTAAACACTGAAGCTTTCTTT
CDR3: CASSEGVNTEAFF
V: TRBV6-1
D: .
J: TRBJ1-1
size: .